The clone carrying this T cell receptor beta chain was seen more than once but under ten times. V trimming: 5 bases; J trimming: 1 base; junction bases outside the gene matches: 7. Germline V gene lookup returns CDR1 SGHVS and CDR2 FQNEAQ. CDR3 length equals 17 residues. The sample comes from a study of early T cells in non-severe SARS-CoV-2 infection. TCRdb used MiXCR to reprocess the 5' RACE reads, holding one entry per CDR3 protein. The table has around 81,000 distinct CDR3 sequences, roughly 13% seen once; the top ten hold 9.5% to 13%. The specimen was whole blood. This sequence was found in an adult who was a healthcare worker with PCR-confirmed SARS-CoV-2 infection or an uninfected control (not recorded which). The chain uses TRBV7-8 and TRBJ2-6, with 8 bases fitting TRBD1. The chain's CDR3 is CASSHVTGESGANVLTF. CDR3 DNA: TGTGCCAGCAGCCATGTGACAGGGGAATCTGGGGCCAACGTCCTGACTTTC.